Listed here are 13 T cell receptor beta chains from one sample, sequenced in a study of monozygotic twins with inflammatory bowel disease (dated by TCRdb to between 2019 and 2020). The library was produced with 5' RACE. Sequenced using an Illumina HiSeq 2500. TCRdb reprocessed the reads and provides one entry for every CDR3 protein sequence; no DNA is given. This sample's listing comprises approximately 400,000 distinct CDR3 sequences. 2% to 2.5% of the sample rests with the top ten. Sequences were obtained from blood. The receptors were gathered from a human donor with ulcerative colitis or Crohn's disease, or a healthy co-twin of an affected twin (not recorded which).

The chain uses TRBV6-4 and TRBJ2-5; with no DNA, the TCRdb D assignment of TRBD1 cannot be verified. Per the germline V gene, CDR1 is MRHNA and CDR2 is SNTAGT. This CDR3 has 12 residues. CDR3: CASSGRGETQYF.

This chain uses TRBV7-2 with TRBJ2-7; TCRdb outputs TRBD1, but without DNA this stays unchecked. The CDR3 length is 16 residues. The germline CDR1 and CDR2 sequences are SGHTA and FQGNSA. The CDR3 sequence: CASSSRGAPSSYEQYF.

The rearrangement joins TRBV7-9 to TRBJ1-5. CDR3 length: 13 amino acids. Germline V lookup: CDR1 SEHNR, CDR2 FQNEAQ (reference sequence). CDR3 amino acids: CASSFADHQPQHF.

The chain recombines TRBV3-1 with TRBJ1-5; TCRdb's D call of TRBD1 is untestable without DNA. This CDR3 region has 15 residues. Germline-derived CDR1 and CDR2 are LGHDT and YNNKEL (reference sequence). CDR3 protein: CASSPRTGGNQPQHF.

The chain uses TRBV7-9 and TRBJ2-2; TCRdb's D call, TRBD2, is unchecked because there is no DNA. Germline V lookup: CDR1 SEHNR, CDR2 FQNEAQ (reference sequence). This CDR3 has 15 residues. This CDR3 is CASSSLAGVTGELFF.

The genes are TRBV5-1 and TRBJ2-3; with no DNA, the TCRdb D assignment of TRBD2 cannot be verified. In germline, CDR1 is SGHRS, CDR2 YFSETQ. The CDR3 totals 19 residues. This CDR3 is CASSLAGSGSLLSTDTQYF.

CDR3 amino acids: CAIQQGMNTEAFF. J is TRBJ1-1 and V is TRBV10-3; TCRdb outputs TRBD1, but without DNA this stays unchecked. Germline assignment: CDR1 ENHRY and CDR2 SYGVKD. The CDR3 is 13 amino acids.

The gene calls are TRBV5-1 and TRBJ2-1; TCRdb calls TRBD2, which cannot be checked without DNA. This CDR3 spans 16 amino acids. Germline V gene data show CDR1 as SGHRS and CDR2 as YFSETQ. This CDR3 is CASSLRLAGGPDEQFF.

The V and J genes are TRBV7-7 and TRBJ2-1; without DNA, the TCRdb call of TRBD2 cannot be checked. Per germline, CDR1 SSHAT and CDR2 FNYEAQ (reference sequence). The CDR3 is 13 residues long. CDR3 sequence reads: CASSSSGVDEQFF.

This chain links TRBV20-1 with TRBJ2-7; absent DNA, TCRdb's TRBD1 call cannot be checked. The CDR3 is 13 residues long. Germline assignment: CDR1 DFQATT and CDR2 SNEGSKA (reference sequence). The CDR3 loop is CSAMDGTAVEQYF.

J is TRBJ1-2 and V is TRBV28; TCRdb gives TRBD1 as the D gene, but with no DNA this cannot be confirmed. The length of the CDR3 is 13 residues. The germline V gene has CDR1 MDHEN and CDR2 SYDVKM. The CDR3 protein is CASSLPGLGGYTF.

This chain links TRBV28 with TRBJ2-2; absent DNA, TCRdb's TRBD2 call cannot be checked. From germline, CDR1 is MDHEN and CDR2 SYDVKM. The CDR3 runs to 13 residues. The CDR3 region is CASVRAGGGELFF.

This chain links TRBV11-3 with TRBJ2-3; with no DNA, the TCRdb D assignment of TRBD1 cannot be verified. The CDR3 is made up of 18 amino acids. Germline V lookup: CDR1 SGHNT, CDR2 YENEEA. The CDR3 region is CASELRRGRGVVTDTQYF.